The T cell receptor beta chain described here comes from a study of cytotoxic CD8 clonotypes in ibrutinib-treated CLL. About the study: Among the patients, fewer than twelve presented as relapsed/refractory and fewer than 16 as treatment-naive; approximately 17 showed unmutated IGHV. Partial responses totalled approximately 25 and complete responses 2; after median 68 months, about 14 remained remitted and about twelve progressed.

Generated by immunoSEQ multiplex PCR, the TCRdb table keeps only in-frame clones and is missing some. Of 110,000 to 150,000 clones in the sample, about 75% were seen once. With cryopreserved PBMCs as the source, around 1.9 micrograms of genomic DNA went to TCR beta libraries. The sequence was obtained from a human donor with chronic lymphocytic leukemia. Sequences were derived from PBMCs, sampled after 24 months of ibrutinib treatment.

DNA for the CDR3: TGCAGTGCTAGTACCCAAGAGACCCAGTACTTC. Amino acids: CSASTQETQYF. This chain joins TRBV20-1 and TRBJ2-5; no definite D call. CDR3 length: 11 amino acids. The germline V and J ends were trimmed by 3 bases and 1 base, with 3 bases remaining between them. Per the germline V gene, CDR1 is DFQATT and CDR2 is SNEGSKA (reference sequence).